This T cell receptor beta chain derives from a study of T cells in Graves' hyperthyroidism and ophthalmopathy. Study in general: Before any treatment, at initial diagnosis, peripheral blood was collected. Study conclusions and caveats: Blood also carried most thyroid clonotypes expanded above 0.001.

Absent ophthalmopathy progression within 18 months defined stable Graves' hyperthyroidism. This clonotype was detected many times. Its antigen is not identified. The CDR3 has 13 amino acids. V lost 8 bases, J lost 4 bases, and 14 bases lay in between. Germline CDR1 MDHEN, CDR2 SYDVKM. The TCR beta CDR3 regions underwent amplification using RNA transcripts as the source. In the first-round RT-PCR of the TCR CDR3, the HTBI primer set was used. TCRdb reprocessed the multiplex PCR reads with MiXCR, giving one entry per CDR3 protein. The sample consists of 540,000 or so distinct CDR3 sequences, around a sixth of them appearing once.

The sequence was collected from a woman aged 25 to 39 with Graves' hyperthyroidism. The sample was blood. The chain recombines TRBV28 with TRBJ1-2; tentatively, D is TRBD1 (5 bases). CDR3 nucleotides: TGTGCCAGCCAATTCCGGGACGGCTATGGCTACACCTTC. Protein sequence: CASQFRDGYGYTF.